This entry lists 4 T cell receptor beta chains sequenced from one sample in a study of Ad26.COV2.S vaccination and SARS-CoV-2 variants. Assay: immunoSEQ multiplex PCR; the TCRdb copy retains only in-frame clones and omits some. The sample lists about 400,000 clones, more than 85% seen once, with 3.5% in the top ten. The treatment was: some 19 received Ad26.COV2.S at low or high dose, single or two shots; 5 received placebo; per-sample allocation not given. Collection of samples fell on day 63 after the first vaccine or placebo injection. The source was peripheral blood, collected in a trial of Ad26.COV2.S vaccine versus placebo. The receptors stem from a person aged 18-60 years who received the Ad26.COV2.S COVID-19 vaccine or a placebo.

This chain joins TRBV6-5 and TRBJ1-2, with 9 positions matching TRBD1. V shed 6 bases, J shed 4 bases, and the junction held 9 bases outside the gene matches. The CDR3 loop spans 15 amino acids. Germline V CDR1 and CDR2: MNHEY, SVGAGI. The CDR3: CASSNDRGAVYGYTF. The CDR3 DNA reads as TGTGCCAGCAGCAACGACAGGGGGGCAGTCTATGGCTACACCTTC.

A word on this clone: The identical CDR3 is also encoded by other nucleotide sequences in the sample. The rearrangement links TRBV3-1 (or the pseudogene TRBV3-2) to TRBJ2-7, with no clear D. The CDR3 has 12 residues. Trimming left V 3 bases short and J 0 bases short, with 3 bases between. Germline CDR1 is LGHDT and CDR2 is YNNKEL (reference sequence). The CDR3 is CASSQDSYEQYF. The CDR3 coding sequence is TGTGCCAGCAGCCAGGACTCCTACGAGCAGTACTTC.

The genes are TRBV7-6 and TRBJ1-1, with unresolved D. Germline CDR1 SGHVS, CDR2 FNYEAQ. The V end was cut by 0 bases, the J end by 2 bases, with 7 bases between. There are 14 residues in the CDR3. The CDR3 region is CASSLASGNTEAFF. DNA of the CDR3: TGTGCCAGCAGCTTAGCGTCGGGAAACACTGAAGCTTTCTTT.

This clone came up a few times. The chain combines TRBV19 with TRBJ2-2, with 7 bases fitting TRBD1. J gave up 3 bases and V 4 bases, and 8 bases lay outside the gene matches. The CDR3 consists of 16 residues. Germline V gives CDR1 LNHDA, CDR2 SQIVND (reference sequence). The CDR3 here is CASSNGDSPYTGELFF. In DNA form, the CDR3 reads TGTGCCAGTAGTAATGGGGACAGTCCTTACACCGGGGAGCTGTTTTTT.